This record covers a single T cell receptor beta chain. As yet, its antigen is unknown. It is unclear where the CDR3 begins or ends on the DNA, so no DNA is shown, and the CDR3 is as TCRdb lists it. Primers: 60 Vbeta forward and 13 Jbeta reverse. Some clones are missing from TCRdb's copy, which holds only in-frame ones; the method was immunoSEQ multiplex PCR. Altogether 150,000 to 180,000 clones are present, around 80% being singletons, with the ten largest covering about 1.3%. The sample originates from a study of cytomegalovirus exposure and HLA in healthy donors. Regarding the study as a whole: The authors judged a highly shared variant cluster likely a sequencing artifact.

The CDR3 spans 17 amino acids, including both terminal residues. Germline-derived CDR1 and CDR2 are SGHVS and FNYEAQ. What was sequenced was PBMCs. The source of this sequence is a man between 18 and 29 years old in good health and CMV-seronegative. J is TRBJ1-1 and V is TRBV7-6; TRBD1 is the table's D call and was not checked against the DNA. CDR3 in amino acids: CASSFGPGQGADTEAFF.